A single sample is the source of the 11 T cell receptor beta chains below, sequenced in a study of human T cells and chemical hapten exposure. As to time point: patch test 3, about 24 weeks after DPC sensitization. Treatment reported: therapeutic diphenylcyclopropenone sensitization with weekly scalp DPC. A single record per CDR3 protein comes from TCRdb applying MiXCR to the RACE reads. The sample records around 70,000 distinct CDR3 sequences, approximately 12% being singletons. The sample here was whole blood, taken in connection with sensitization to the hapten diphenylcyclopropenone (DPC). The receptors were gathered from a woman aged 50 to 65 with alopecia areata. Some clones in this sample may be carry-over from other donors' samples.

The rearrangement joins TRBV20-1 to TRBJ2-5, with 10 bases aligning to TRBD1. From germline, CDR1 is DFQATT and CDR2 SNEGSKA (reference sequence). The CDR3 spans 14 residues. V shed 8 bases and J 5 bases; nucleotides not matched to a gene: 11. This chain's CDR3 is CSTYDRGRRETQYF. CDR3 sequence (DNA): TGCAGTACCTATGACAGGGGGCGAAGGGAGACCCAGTACTTC.

The table lists this clonotype with many counts. The rearrangement uses TRBV4-2 and TRBJ1-1; the D gene is possibly TRBD1 (5 bases). Deletions cut 5 bases from V and 3 bases from J, with 10 bases between. This CDR3 contains 13 residues. Germline CDR1 reads LGHNA; CDR2 reads YNFKEQ. CDR3 DNA sequence: TGTGCCAGCAGCAACCAGGGCGACACTGAAGCTTTCTTT. Translation gives CASSNQGDTEAFF.

V usage is TRBV4-1 and J usage is TRBJ1-5; 12 bases are shared with TRBD1. The CDR3 totals 17 residues. Germline CDR1 and CDR2: MGHRA and YSYEKL. V was pared by 3 bases and J by 3 bases, with 6 bases of the junction left unmatched. The CDR3: CASSQAWGQGANQPQHF. The CDR3 DNA reads as TGCGCCAGCAGCCAGGCCTGGGGACAGGGGGCCAATCAGCCCCAGCATTTT.

This clonotype has ten or more counts. The chain links TRBV10-3 to TRBJ1-2; D call uncertain. V lost 4 bases, J lost 8 bases, and 14 bases lay in between. The CDR3 has 13 amino acids. CDR1 is ENHRY and CDR2 is SYGVKD in the germline V gene. CDR3 coding DNA: TGTGCCATCAGTGCGGGCCGGCTACTGGGCTACACCTTC. This codes for CAISAGRLLGYTF.

For the CDR3, the DNA is TGCAGTGCTAGAAGAGAGGCCAATGAAAAACTGTTTTTT. This gives the protein CSARREANEKLFF. This chain uses TRBV20-1 with TRBJ1-4, with D hard to call. Germline lookup yields CDR1 DFQATT and CDR2 SNEGSKA (reference sequence). This CDR3 has 13 amino acids. Trimming took off 2 bases at V and 5 bases at J, with 9 bases between the two ends.

This clonotype occurred many times. The rearrangement uses TRBV6-2 or TRBV6-3 and TRBJ2-3; D not resolved. The CDR3 totals 13 residues. Per germline, CDR1 MNHEY and CDR2 SVGEGT. With 5 bases removed from V and 5 bases from J, the gap between germline ends came to 11 bases. CDR3 amino acids: CASSPPTRDTQYF. CDR3 DNA sequence: TGTGCCAGCAGTCCACCTACACGAGATACGCAGTATTTT.

This clonotype was observed a handful of times. The chain couples TRBV5-1 to TRBJ1-6; the D is unclear. This CDR3 has 15 residues. V lost 0 bases to trimming and J lost 8 bases, with 12 bases between them. In germline, CDR1 is SGHRS, CDR2 YFSETQ. Here the CDR3 reads CASSLGISADSPLHF. Written as DNA, the CDR3 is TGCGCCAGCAGCTTGGGGATCTCGGCTGATTCACCCCTCCACTTT.

The CDR3 bases are TGCGCCAGCAGCCAAGGCGCAGGAGAGAGACGCTACTCCTACAATGAGCAGTTCTTC. This sequence encodes CASSQGAGERRYSYNEQFF. The chain joins TRBV4-1 to TRBJ2-1; D not certain. There are 19 residues in the CDR3. V was trimmed by 1 base and J by 0 bases, leaving 19 bases between them. Germline loops: CDR1 MGHRA, CDR2 YSYEKL.

With respect to this clonotype: A clone one base away is much larger, so this may be a read error. The V gene is TRBV12-3 or TRBV12-4, the J gene TRBJ2-7, with a possible D match to TRBD1 (5 bases). The CDR3 sequence is 14 residues long. Trimming shortened V by 6 bases and J by 3 bases, and 15 bases separated the two germline ends. For the CDR3, the DNA is TGTGCCAGCAGCAAAAACAGGAGACTCTACGAGCAGTACTTC. Translated, it gives CASSKNRRLYEQYF.

This clonotype was observed a few times. The chain joins TRBV7-9 to TRBJ2-3, with D uncertain. The germline V gene has CDR1 SEHNR and CDR2 FQNEAQ (reference sequence). This CDR3 has 13 residues. The V and J ends lost 4 bases and 6 bases respectively, with 11 bases between them. DNA of the CDR3: TGTGCCAGCAGCTCCCTCCGTTCGGATACGCAGTATTTT. This codes for CASSSLRSDTQYF. The full variable domain, its missing parts supplied by reference TRBV7-9 and TRBJ2-3, is DTGVSQNPRHKITKRGQNVTFRCDPISEHNRLYWYRQTLGQGPEFLTYFQNEAQLEKSRLLSDRFSAERPKGSFSTLEIQRTEQGDSAMYLCASSSLRSDTQYFGPGTRLTVL.

This clonotype was seen many times. The V gene is TRBV3-1, the J gene TRBJ2-2; D call uncertain. CDR3 length: 14 residues. Trimming took off 1 base at V and 5 bases at J, with 8 bases between the two ends. The germline CDR1 and CDR2 sequences are LGHDT and YNNKEL (reference sequence). The DNA of the CDR3 is TGTGCCAGCAGCCAAGGTGATAGAACCGGGGAGCTGTTTTTT. The encoded protein is CASSQGDRTGELFF.